The clone carrying this T cell receptor (beta chain) was detected only a few times. Antigen specificity is unknown. This CDR3 contains 17 residues. J gave up 2 bases and V 1 base, and 7 bases lay outside the gene matches. Germline V lookup: CDR1 SEHNR, CDR2 FQNEAQ (reference sequence). Sample-barcoded 5' priming and a J-beta primer mix drove a second PCR of 7 to 11 cycles. TCRdb re-called the 5' RACE reads with MiXCR, one entry per CDR3 protein. The table lists 1.5 million to 2 million distinct CDR3 sequences, about two fifths of them singletons. The data belong to a study of blood T cells in healthy people across ages. Study conclusions and caveats: Naive CD4+ cells and diversity were both higher in long-lived donors than in aged donors.

This chain joins TRBV7-9 and TRBJ2-7; 11 nucleotides match TRBD1. The receptor's source is a human donor in good health. Sequenced material: blood. CDR3 sequence: CASSLGRWGQGAYEQYF. DNA for the CDR3: TGTGCCAGCAGCTTAGGAAGATGGGGACAGGGGGCCTACGAGCAGTACTTC.